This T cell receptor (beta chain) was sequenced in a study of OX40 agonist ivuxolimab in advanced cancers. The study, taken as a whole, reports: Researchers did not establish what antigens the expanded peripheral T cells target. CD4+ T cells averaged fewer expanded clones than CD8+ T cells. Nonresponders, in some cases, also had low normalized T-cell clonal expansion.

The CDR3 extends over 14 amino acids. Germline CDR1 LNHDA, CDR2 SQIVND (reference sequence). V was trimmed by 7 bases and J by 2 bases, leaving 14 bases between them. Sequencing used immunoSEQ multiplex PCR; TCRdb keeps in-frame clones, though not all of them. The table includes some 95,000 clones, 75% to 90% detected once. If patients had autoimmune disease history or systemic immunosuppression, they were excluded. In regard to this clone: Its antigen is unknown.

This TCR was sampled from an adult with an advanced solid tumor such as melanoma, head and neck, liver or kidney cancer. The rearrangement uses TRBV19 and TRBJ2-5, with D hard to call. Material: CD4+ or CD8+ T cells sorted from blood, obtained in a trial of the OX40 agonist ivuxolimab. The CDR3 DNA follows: TGTGCCAGTAAGGACGGCGGAACTCAAGAGACCCAGTACTTC. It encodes CASKDGGTQETQYF.